This paragraph reports one T cell receptor (beta chain). These data are taken from a study of blood T cell repertoires in COVID-19. Study-level information: Donors in the United States, Italy and Spain gave samples during acute or convalescent COVID-19. PBMCs, B-cell-depleted T cells, or T cells provided the cDNA or gDNA that made up the material.

V shed 2 bases and J 7 bases; nucleotides not matched to a gene: 7. Germline V lookup: CDR1 SGHNT, CDR2 YYREEE (reference sequence). CDR3 size: 15 residues. In the original analysis: Reference gene primer amplification gave estimated nucleated cell counts. TCRdb keeps only in-frame clones here, not all; method: immunoSEQ multiplex PCR. V, J and clone size were drawn from that table, and D and trimming were deduced from the DNA. The sample contains about 43,000 clones, roughly 87% of which appear only once. The J gene is TRBJ2-7, the V gene TRBV5-4; 12 positions match TRBD1. The sample consisted of peripheral blood. The sequence was obtained from a woman of 80 years or more with active COVID-19. The CDR3 nucleotides read TGTGCCAGCAGCTTCCCGGGACAGGGGGCGCGAGAGCAGTACTTC. This sequence encodes CASSFPGQGAREQYF.